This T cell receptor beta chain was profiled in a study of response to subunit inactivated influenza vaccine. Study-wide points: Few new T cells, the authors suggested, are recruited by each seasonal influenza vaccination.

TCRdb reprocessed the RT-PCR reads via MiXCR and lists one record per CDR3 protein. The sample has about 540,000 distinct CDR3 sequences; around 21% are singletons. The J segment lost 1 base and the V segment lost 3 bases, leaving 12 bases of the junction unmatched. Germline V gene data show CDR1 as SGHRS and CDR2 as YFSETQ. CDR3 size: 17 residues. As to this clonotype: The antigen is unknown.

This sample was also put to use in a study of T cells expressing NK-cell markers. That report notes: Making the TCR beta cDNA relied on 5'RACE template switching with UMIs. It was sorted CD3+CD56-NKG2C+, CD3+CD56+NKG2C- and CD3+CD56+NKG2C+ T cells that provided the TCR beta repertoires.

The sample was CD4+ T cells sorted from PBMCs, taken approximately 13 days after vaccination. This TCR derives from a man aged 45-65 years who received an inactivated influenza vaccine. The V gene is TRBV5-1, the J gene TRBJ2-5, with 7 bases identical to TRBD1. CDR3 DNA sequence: TGCGCCAGCAGCTCCAACCCCGGGACAGATCGCCAAGAGACCCAGTACTTC. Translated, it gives CASSSNPGTDRQETQYF. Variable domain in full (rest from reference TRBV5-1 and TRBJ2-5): KAGVTQTPRYLIKTRGQQVTLSCSPISGHRSVSWYQQTPGQGLQFLFEYFSETQRNKGNFPGRFSGRQFSNSRSEMNVSTLELGDSALYLCASSSNPGTDRQETQYFGPGTRLLVL.